This TCR beta chain was retrieved from a study of T cells after posttransplantation cyclophosphamide. Repertoires were generated with immunoSEQ multiplex PCR, while TCRdb's copy carries only in-frame clones and drops some. Found here are roughly 7,000 clones, more than 80% of them singletons; the top ten hold 4% to 5.5%. Treatment was busulfan-fludarabine conditioning, a marrow graft, and cyclophosphamide on days +3 and +4. The germline CDR1 and CDR2 sequences are SGHDT and YYEEEE. The CDR3 is made up of 14 amino acids. The V gene lost 4 bases and the J gene lost 4 bases, with 12 bases spanning the gap.

This chain uses TRBV5-6 with TRBJ1-3; tentative D call: TRBD1 (6 bases). This TCR was recovered from a male patient between 60 and 69 years old who received an allogeneic stem cell transplant from a related donor and was CMV-positive. Part of the T cell pool may stem from the graft donor. This material consisted of CD8+ T cells sorted from blood, taken after allogeneic stem cell transplant with posttransplant cyclophosphamide. The chain's CDR3 is CASSLGTLGNTIYF. In DNA form, the CDR3 reads TGTGCCAGCAGCCTCGGGACACTCGGAAACACCATATATTTT.